This passage covers 25 T cell receptor beta chains from one sample sequenced in a study of blood T cell repertoires in COVID-19. The repertoire was sequenced with immunoSEQ multiplex PCR; TCRdb's copy has only in-frame clones and lacks some. The sample includes tens of thousands of clones, roughly 80% of them seen just once. What was sequenced was peripheral blood. These TCRs come from a man in his 70s with COVID-19, enrolled during active disease.

This chain connects TRBV4-2 to TRBJ2-1; TRBD2 might be the D (5 bases). The CDR3 sequence is 13 residues long. Germline assignment: CDR1 LGHNA and CDR2 YNFKEQ. V was trimmed by 7 bases and J by 5 bases, leaving 12 bases between them. Here the CDR3 reads CASIGGADNEQFF. The CDR3 DNA reads TGTGCCAGCATCGGAGGAGCGGACAATGAGCAGTTCTTC.

J is TRBJ1-5 and V is TRBV2; TRBD1 might be the D (5 bases). This CDR3 is 14 amino acids long. V was pared by 8 bases and J by 5 bases, with 16 bases between. The germline CDR1 and CDR2 sequences are SNHLY and FYNNEI. The CDR3 DNA reads TGTGCCAGCTCAAAAGAGTGGGGCGATCAGCCCCAGCATTTT. Translated: CASSKEWGDQPQHF.

This clone was observed once. The rearrangement joins TRBV20-1 to TRBJ1-3; no reliable D call. Germline CDR1 and CDR2: DFQATT and SNEGSKA (reference sequence). The CDR3 loop spans 13 amino acids. Trimming removed 3 bases at V and 3 bases at J, with 9 bases between. The CDR3 DNA reads TGCAGTGCTAGTCCCACTATTGGAAACACCATATATTTT. Its protein is CSASPTIGNTIYF.

This clone has only a few counts. The V and J genes are TRBV15 and TRBJ1-2; TRBD1 might be the D (5 bases). The CDR3 is 14 amino acids. V was clipped by 5 bases and J by 4 bases, with 14 bases between them. Germline CDR1 reads LNHNV; CDR2 reads YYDKDF (reference sequence). The CDR3 is CATSPRGRTYGYTF. CDR3 coding DNA: TGTGCCACCAGCCCTAGGGGCAGGACCTATGGCTACACCTTC. The full variable domain, with the rest looked up from reference TRBV15 and TRBJ1-2, is DAMVIQNPRYQVTQFGKPVTLSCSQTLNHNVMYWYQQKSSQAPKLLFHYYDKDFNNEADTPDNFQSRRPNTSFCFLDIRSPGLGDTAMYLCATSPRGRTYGYTFGSGTRLTVV.

The chain combines TRBV28 with TRBJ1-1; D is unclear. The CDR3 is 11 residues long. V was clipped by 10 bases and J by 5 bases, with 11 bases between them. CDR1 is MDHEN and CDR2 is SYDVKM in the germline V gene. This CDR3 reads CATIRYTEAFF. As DNA, the CDR3 is TGTGCCACTATCAGGTATACTGAAGCTTTCTTT.

The chain carries TRBV11-2 and TRBJ1-6; unclear D gene. The CDR3 loop spans 15 amino acids. Deletions cut 3 bases from V and 5 bases from J, with 11 bases between. Per germline, CDR1 SGHAT and CDR2 FQNNGV. The CDR3 region is CASSLPVSDNSPLHF. The CDR3 nucleotides read TGTGCCAGCAGCTTGCCGGTCTCGGATAATTCACCCCTCCACTTT.

This clone was detected a few times. This chain joins TRBV5-1 and TRBJ1-1; weak D call: TRBD1 (6 bases). CDR1 and CDR2 (germline): SGHRS, YFSETQ. The CDR3 spans 14 residues. V was cut by 4 bases and J by 1 base, with 11 bases left in between. CDR3: CASSPRGRNTEAFF. CDR3 nucleotides: TGCGCCAGCAGCCCCAGGGGAAGGAACACTGAAGCTTTCTTT.

The rearrangement joins TRBV5-1 to TRBJ1-2; possible D gene TRBD1, 5 bases. The CDR3 is 14 amino acids. The germline gives CDR1 SGHRS, CDR2 YFSETQ. The V gene lost 0 bases and the J gene lost 6 bases, with 12 bases spanning the gap. This CDR3 reads CASSLGGVGDGYTF. The CDR3 nucleotides are TGCGCCAGCAGCTTGGGGGGCGTCGGTGATGGCTACACCTTC.

The chain recombines TRBV28 with TRBJ1-2, with a tentative D call TRBD1 (5 bases). The CDR3 totals 14 residues. Germline V lookup: CDR1 MDHEN, CDR2 SYDVKM. V lost 5 bases to trimming and J lost 5 bases, with 15 bases between them. The CDR3 loop is CASSPNRQGYGYTF. CDR3 nucleotides: TGTGCCAGCAGTCCCAATAGGCAGGGATATGGCTACACCTTC.

The CDR3 DNA reads as TGTGCCACCAGCAGAGTGGAGGGACCTAGCTCTGGAAACACCATATATTTT. It translates to CATSRVEGPSSGNTIYF. The chain uses TRBV15 and TRBJ1-3; TRBD1 is a possible D gene (5 bases). CDR1 and CDR2 (germline): LNHNV, YYDKDF (reference sequence). The CDR3 is 17 residues long. Trimming shortened V by 1 base and J by 0 bases, and 13 bases separated the two germline ends.

This clone appeared once. The CDR3 spells CASSSAIGVGELFF. The DNA of the CDR3 is TGTGCCAGCAGTTCCGCTATCGGGGTCGGGGAGCTGTTTTTT. The chain combines TRBV6-5 with TRBJ2-2; tentative D call: TRBD2 (5 bases). This CDR3 is 14 amino acids long. The germline CDR1 and CDR2 sequences are MNHEY and SVGAGI. V was clipped by 4 bases and J by 7 bases, with 13 bases between them.

The chain links TRBV5-1 to TRBJ1-6; the D is unclear. V lost 2 bases, J lost 10 bases, and 16 bases lay in between. Germline CDR1 reads SGHRS; CDR2 reads YFSETQ. This CDR3 spans 15 amino acids. The CDR3 DNA follows: TGCGCCAGCAGCTTCCGGGGAGGGTCGGAATCACCCCTCCACTTT. Translating gives CASSFRGGSESPLHF.

The V gene is TRBV7-9, the J gene TRBJ1-4; TRBD1 matches 11 bases. Germline trimming cut 1 base from V and 2 bases from J; bases unmatched to any gene: 0. Germline assignment: CDR1 SEHNR and CDR2 FQNEAQ (reference sequence). The CDR3 loop spans 16 amino acids. The CDR3 spells CASSLGDRGTNEKLFF. The DNA of the CDR3 is TGTGCCAGCAGCTTAGGGGACAGGGGGACTAATGAAAAACTGTTTTTT.

The chain joins TRBV28 to TRBJ1-2, with D perhaps matching TRBD1 (5 bases). V lost 7 bases to trimming and J lost 8 bases, with 17 bases between them. From germline, CDR1 is MDHEN and CDR2 SYDVKM. The length of the CDR3 is 13 residues. This CDR3 is CASTIEEGRGYTF. DNA for the CDR3: TGTGCCAGCACCATCGAGGAGGGGCGGGGCTACACCTTC.

This chain uses TRBV11-2 with TRBJ1-2; perhaps TRBD1 as D (6 bases). Germline V gene data show CDR1 as SGHAT and CDR2 as FQNNGV. Trimming took 0 bases from V and 5 from J, leaving 13 bases between them. This CDR3 has 15 amino acids. CDR3 residues: CASSLDIQGSYGYTF. In DNA form, the CDR3 reads TGTGCCAGCAGCTTAGATATCCAGGGGTCTTATGGCTACACCTTC. The variable domain in full, completed from reference TRBV11-2 and TRBJ1-2, reads EAGVAQSPRYKIIEKRQSVAFWCNPISGHATLYWYQQILGQGPKLLIQFQNNGVVDDSQLPKDRFSAERLKGVDSTLKIQPAKLEDSAVYLCASSLDIQGSYGYTFGSGTRLTVV.

A word on this clone: The junction departs from the called germline gene at one end, perhaps through a read error. The rearrangement joins TRBV7-9 to TRBJ1-6, with 7 positions matching TRBD1. The CDR3 totals 15 residues. CDR1 is SEHNR, CDR2 FQNEAQ, per germline (reference sequence). The CDR3, as DNA: TGTGCCAGCAGCTTCGACAGGGTCGGCAATTTACCCCTCCACTTT. This translates into CASSFDRVGNLPLHF. Full variable domain (outside the CDR3, taken from reference TRBV7-9 and TRBJ1-6): DTGVSQNPRHKITKRGQNVTFRCDPISEHNRLYWYRQTLGQGPEFLTYFQNEAQLEKSRLLSDRFSAERPKGSFSTLEIQRTEQGDSAMYLCASSFDRVGNLPLHFGNGTRLTVT.

This chain connects TRBV19 to TRBJ2-1; 8 nucleotides agree with TRBD1. Germline V lookup: CDR1 LNHDA, CDR2 SQIVND (reference sequence). V trimming: 5 bases; J trimming: 1 base; junction bases outside the gene matches: 7. The CDR3 totals 16 residues. CDR3 DNA sequence: TGTGCCAGTAGTGTAACGACAGGGGCATCCTACAATGAGCAGTTCTTC. This gives the protein CASSVTTGASYNEQFF.

The chain is built from TRBV12-3 or TRBV12-4 and TRBJ1-5; 8 nucleotides agree with TRBD1. The CDR3 loop spans 13 amino acids. V dropped 6 bases and J dropped 4; count of bases not matched to a gene: 2. Written as DNA, the CDR3 is TGTGCCAGCAGGGACAGGGTAAATCAGCCCCAGCATTTT. Translated, it gives CASRDRVNQPQHF.

This chain uses TRBV6-5 with TRBJ1-5; no clear D. The germline CDR1 and CDR2 sequences are MNHEY and SVGAGI. Trimming removed 4 bases from V and 3 bases from J, with 7 bases in between. The CDR3 is made up of 13 amino acids. CDR3: CASSSRVNQPQHF. The CDR3 DNA is TGTGCCAGCAGTTCCCGGGTCAATCAGCCCCAGCATTTT.

The count of this clone is one. The gene calls are TRBV15 and TRBJ1-4, with 9 bases fitting TRBD1. V trimming: 4 bases; J trimming: 8 bases; junction bases outside the gene matches: 8. CDR1 and CDR2 (germline): LNHNV, YYDKDF (reference sequence). The CDR3 consists of 15 residues. CDR3 in amino acids: CATSTIDRGREKLFF. CDR3 coding DNA: TGTGCCACCAGCACAATTGACAGGGGGAGAGAAAAACTGTTTTTT. The entire variable domain, with the rest obtained from reference TRBV15 and TRBJ1-4, is as follows: DAMVIQNPRYQVTQFGKPVTLSCSQTLNHNVMYWYQQKSSQAPKLLFHYYDKDFNNEADTPDNFQSRRPNTSFCFLDIRSPGLGDTAMYLCATSTIDRGREKLFFGSGTQLSVL.

In the case of this clone: This sample also contains other DNA sequences that code for the same CDR3. The chain couples TRBV5-1 to TRBJ1-6; TRBD1 aligns across 8 bases. Germline values: CDR1 SGHRS, CDR2 YFSETQ. The V and J ends lost 4 bases and 8 bases, in that order; junction bases with no gene match: 5. The CDR3 runs to 14 residues. CDR3 in DNA: TGCGCCAGCAGCGTTGGACAGGGTGATTCACCCCTCCACTTT. Translating gives CASSVGQGDSPLHF.

V is TRBV6-1 and J is TRBJ2-4, with 9 bases aligning to TRBD1. With V trimmed by 4 bases and J by 1 base, 8 bases remained unmatched. The CDR3 is made up of 17 amino acids. CDR1 is MNHNS and CDR2 is SASEGT in the germline V gene. CDR3 amino acids: CASSGWTGAGAKNIQYF. CDR3 in DNA: TGTGCCAGCAGTGGCTGGACAGGGGCAGGGGCCAAAAACATTCAGTACTTC.

The rearrangement joins TRBV4-3 to TRBJ2-1, with 8 bases fitting TRBD2. J lost 9 bases, V lost 0 bases, and 4 bases had no gene match. Germline-derived CDR1 and CDR2 are LGHNA and YSLEER. The CDR3 runs 14 residues. CDR3 in DNA: TGCGCCAGCAGCCAAGATGGGCGGGGGGTTGAGCAGTTCTTC. Translating gives CASSQDGRGVEQFF.

The genes are TRBV2 and TRBJ2-1; 10 bases line up with TRBD1. Losses at the gene ends were 7 bases for V and 9 bases for J; bases not matched to a gene: 18. The germline CDR1 and CDR2 sequences are SNHLY and FYNNEI. CDR3 length: 17 residues. CDR3 protein: CASITNPGQGVSGEQFF. The CDR3 DNA sequence: TGTGCCAGCATTACGAACCCCGGACAGGGGGTTAGCGGTGAGCAGTTCTTC.

For the CDR3, the DNA is TGTGCCTCCGGACTAGCGGGGGCCAGAGGCAAAAACATTCAGTACTTC. Its protein product is CASGLAGARGKNIQYF. The chain uses TRBV10-3 and TRBJ2-4; 13 positions match TRBD2. Losses at the gene ends were 11 bases for V and 3 bases for J; bases not matched to a gene: 10. The CDR3 is 16 residues long. The germline V gene encodes CDR1 ENHRY and CDR2 SYGVKD.